This T cell receptor beta chain emerged from a study of prognosis after radiotherapy for stage I lung cancer. Points on this clonotype: Its antigen is as yet unknown.

Points from the study as a whole: Tumor-specific reactivity of the expanded TCR clones remained undetermined.

Multiplex PCR in two rounds served to amplify TCR beta CDR3 from genomic DNA. The first round of PCR was done with primers that matched each TRBV and TRBJ gene. Primers of the universal type were employed in the second round of PCR. TCRdb processed the multiplex PCR reads anew with MiXCR; each CDR3 protein has one entry. The sample holds 14,000 or so distinct CDR3 sequences, roughly 27% seen once. Germline CDR1 and CDR2: MNHEY and SMNVEV (reference sequence). There are 11 residues in the CDR3. This TCR derives from a donor of 50 years or more with non-small cell lung cancer. J is TRBJ2-1 and V is TRBV27, with a weak D call TRBD2 (5 bases). The starting material was PBMCs, obtained before or after stereotactic body radiation therapy (not recorded which). The CDR3 bases are TGTGCAAGGAGGTGGGACAATGAGCAGTTCTTC. Protein product: CARRWDNEQFF.